The clone carrying this TCR beta chain occurred many times. This record belongs to a study of T cells in Graves' hyperthyroidism and ophthalmopathy. The V gene end was trimmed by 4 bases and the J gene end by 7 bases; junction bases not matched to a gene: 15. Germline values: CDR1 LNHDA, CDR2 SQIVND (reference sequence). The CDR3 runs to 16 residues. Stable hyperthyroidism: no ophthalmopathy progression over 18 months of follow-up. RNA transcripts yielded amplified TCR beta CDR3 regions. HTBI primers were the set used in a first-round RT-PCR of the TCR CDR3. A single record per CDR3 protein comes from TCRdb applying MiXCR to the multiplex PCR reads. The sample lists 480,000 or so distinct CDR3 sequences; approximately 14% were seen once.

This chain uses TRBV19 with TRBJ1-2, with 7 bases aligning to TRBD1. The sample comprised blood. This clonotype originated in a woman younger than 35 with Graves' hyperthyroidism. Here the CDR3 reads CASSKGMGQSSGGYTF. The CDR3 DNA is TGTGCCAGTAGTAAGGGGATGGGACAGTCTTCGGGTGGCTACACCTTC.